The text below deals with one T cell receptor (beta chain). The antigen is undetermined. This CDR3 contains 17 residues. CDR1 is SGHDT, CDR2 YYEEEE, per germline. J was trimmed by 8 bases and V by 0 bases; bases with no gene match: 14. This entry comes from a study of T cell repertoires in cytomegalovirus infection. Study summary: CMV infection together with matching HLA type was indicated by public TCR beta signatures. Study observations and caveats: Summed public TCR beta family frequency identified CMV carriers bearing the relevant HLA. Clonotype analysis showed dominance of the ex vivo response by HLA-C-restricted CMV-specific TCR beta clonotypes.

TCRdb passed the reads through MiXCR, listing each CDR3 protein once. The table has some 680,000 distinct CDR3 sequences, 35% seen once. The TCR comes from a human donor in good health (CMV status not recorded). Some clones in this sample may be carry-over from other donors' samples. This rearrangement joins TRBV5-6 to TRBJ1-2; 9 nucleotides match TRBD1. Source material: PBMCs. CDR3 loop: CASSLAGVTGGRWGYTF. The CDR3 nucleotides are TGTGCCAGCAGCTTGGCCGGGGTAACAGGGGGCCGTTGGGGCTACACCTTC.